These 2 T cell receptor beta chains were sequenced from one sample in a study of blood T cells in healthy people across ages. Combining a sample-barcoded 5' primer with a J-beta primer mix, a second PCR ran for roughly 7 to 12 cycles. TCRdb re-called the 5' RACE reads with MiXCR, one entry per CDR3 protein. The repertoire holds 1.5 million to 2 million distinct CDR3 sequences, with just under 50% as singletons. Sequenced: blood. The origin of the receptors is a woman aged 40 to 49 in good health.

This chain links TRBV19 with TRBJ1-2; tentatively, D is TRBD1 (5 bases). The CDR3 runs to 14 residues. V lost 8 bases, J lost 6 bases, and 19 bases lay in between. Germline V gives CDR1 LNHDA, CDR2 SQIVND (reference sequence). CDR3 bases: TGTGCCAGTTCCCCAGGTTTAGGGGTAGATGGCTACACCTTC. Protein: CASSPGLGVDGYTF.

The rearrangement uses TRBV27 and TRBJ1-2, with 7 bases fitting TRBD1. CDR1 is MNHEY and CDR2 is SMNVEV in the germline V gene (reference sequence). The CDR3 extends over 17 amino acids. V was pared by 8 bases and J by 0 bases, with 15 bases of the junction left unmatched. CDR3 nucleotide sequence: TGTGCCAGCTGCCCCCGGCTGCACAGGGGCGCTAACTATGGCTACACCTTC. Protein product: CASCPRLHRGANYGYTF.